This TCR beta chain was found in a study of identical twins. Study conclusions and caveats: Out-of-frame alpha sequences shared between twins exhibited an excess of low generation probability.

Via MiXCR, TCRdb re-called the 5' RACE reads, giving one row per CDR3 protein. The sample includes 200,000 or so distinct CDR3 sequences, 6.5% to 8.5% of them seen just once. In germline, CDR1 is SGHTA, CDR2 FQGNSA. The CDR3 runs 16 residues. J lost 4 bases, V lost 4 bases, and 9 bases had no gene match. This clonotype came up many times. The antigen remains undetermined. The same data also went into a second study, on yellow fever vaccine responses in identical twins.

The receptor comes from a woman aged 18-35 years in good health. Sequenced sample: memory (CD45RO+) T cells sorted from blood. This chain joins TRBV7-2 and TRBJ2-5; TRBD1 matches 10 bases. CDR3 sequence (DNA): TGTGCCAGCAGCTCTCTAGGTGGGACAGGGGTAGAGACCCAGTACTTC. It specifies CASSSLGGTGVETQYF.